A single sample gave rise to the 24 T cell receptor beta chains below, sequenced in a study of identical twins' blood T cells. MiXCR, run by TCRdb on the 5' RACE reads, gives a single entry per CDR3 protein. The table lists 400,000 or so distinct CDR3 sequences, under 30% of them singletons. Input material: PBMCs. These receptors all stem from a woman aged 18 to 55 in good health.

A remark on this clonotype: A read error may explain this, as a much larger clone is one base away. This chain connects TRBV7-9 to TRBJ1-1, with 7 positions matching TRBD1. Trimming cost V 5 bases and J 9 bases; bases outside gene matches: 12. The germline CDR1 and CDR2 sequences are SEHNR and FQNEAQ (reference sequence). The CDR3 spans 14 residues. In DNA, the CDR3 is TGTGCCAGCAGCCCGCTGACAGGGCGACCTCAAGCTTTCTTT. It is translated as CASSPLTGRPQAFF.

To note about this clonotype: Being one base from a much bigger clone, this may be a read error. V usage is TRBV20-1 and J usage is TRBJ1-3; the D is unclear. This CDR3 contains 17 residues. The germline CDR1 and CDR2 sequences are DFQATT and SNEGSKA (reference sequence). This CDR3 is CCAPRFRGSLTGNTIYF. The CDR3 coding sequence is TGCTGTGCCCCTCGGTTCCGAGGGAGTTTGACTGGAAACACCATATATTTT.

The V call is TRBV12-5, the J call TRBJ1-5, with no clear D. The CDR3 is made up of 12 amino acids. The germline gives CDR1 LGHNT, CDR2 FRNRAP. V was clipped by 7 bases and J by 3 bases, with 7 bases between them. CDR3 coding DNA: TGTGCTAGTGCCATGTCCAATCAGCCCCAGCATTTT. Protein product: CASAMSNQPQHF.

This clonotype was observed at least ten times. The chain joins TRBV20-1 to TRBJ1-5, with TRBD1 as a possible D gene (5 bases). CDR1 and CDR2 from the germline V gene are DFQATT and SNEGSKA (reference sequence). V was trimmed by 3 bases and J by 0 bases, leaving 6 bases between them. The CDR3 is made up of 13 amino acids. CDR3 in DNA: TGCAGTGCTAGCCAGGGTAGCAATCAGCCCCAGCATTTT. This gives the protein CSASQGSNQPQHF.

V gene TRBV5-1 combines with J gene TRBJ1-1, with a tentative D call TRBD1 (6 bases). The CDR3 is made up of 15 amino acids. Deletions cut 3 bases from V and 2 bases from J, with 14 bases between. Germline assignment: CDR1 SGHRS and CDR2 YFSETQ. CDR3 region: CASSSDRPINTEAFF. DNA of the CDR3: TGCGCCAGCAGCTCCGACAGGCCCATAAACACTGAAGCTTTCTTT.

The V and J genes are TRBV20-1 and TRBJ2-5; 10 bases fit TRBD1. CDR3 length: 13 residues. CDR1 DFQATT and CDR2 SNEGSKA come from the germline V gene (reference sequence). V shed 4 bases, J shed 2 bases, and the junction held 1 base outside the gene matches. CDR3 protein: CSAMDRGQETQYF. CDR3 DNA: TGCAGTGCTATGGACAGGGGGCAAGAGACCCAGTACTTC.

The chain couples TRBV12-3 or TRBV12-4 to TRBJ2-7; D perhaps matches TRBD1 (6 bases). V was trimmed by 3 bases and J by 5 bases, leaving 11 bases between them. This CDR3 spans 13 amino acids. CDR3 in amino acids: CASSFPRDNEQYF. CDR3 nucleotide sequence: TGTGCCAGCAGTTTCCCCAGGGACAACGAGCAGTACTTC.

The chain employs TRBV7-2 and TRBJ1-2, with 9 bases lining up with TRBD1. CDR1 is SGHTA, CDR2 FQGNSA, per germline. Unmatched junction bases numbered 10, after V lost 1 base and J lost 4 bases. CDR3 size: 17 residues. The CDR3 DNA sequence: TGTGCCAGCAGCTTAGTAATGTTGGGACAGGGAGGCTATGGCTACACCTTC. This codes for CASSLVMLGQGGYGYTF.

This clonotype was detected only a few times. The chain joins TRBV29-1 to TRBJ1-2; 8 nucleotides match TRBD1. Germline CDR1 reads SQVTM; CDR2 reads ANQGSEA. V gave up 4 bases and J gave up 8 bases; unmatched junction bases: 6. This CDR3 is built from 12 residues. This chain's CDR3 is CSVGQGLRGYTF. The CDR3 DNA follows: TGCAGCGTTGGACAGGGGTTGAGAGGCTACACCTTC.

J is TRBJ1-6 and V is TRBV7-2; D gene unclear. CDR1 SGHTA and CDR2 FQGNSA come from the germline V gene. The CDR3 extends over 13 amino acids. The germline V and J ends were trimmed by 5 bases and 6 bases, with 8 bases remaining between them. Here the CDR3 DNA reads TGTGCCAGCAGCATCTCCATTAATTCACCCCTCCACTTT. It is translated as CASSISINSPLHF.

V gene TRBV19 combines with J gene TRBJ1-1; no definite D call. The CDR3 length is 14 residues. The V gene lost 5 bases and the J gene lost 2 bases, with 12 bases spanning the gap. Germline CDR1 is LNHDA and CDR2 is SQIVND (reference sequence). DNA for the CDR3: TGTGCCAGTAGTCTCCCGGACGGAAACACTGAAGCTTTCTTT. The encoded protein is CASSLPDGNTEAFF.

About this clonotype: It may be a read error: a sequence one base away is much more abundant. The gene calls are TRBV6-1 and TRBJ2-7; 7 nucleotides agree with TRBD2. Germline loops: CDR1 MNHNS, CDR2 SASEGT. The CDR3 runs 16 residues. Here the CDR3 reads CAGSEDRREFYNEQYF. DNA of the CDR3: TGTGCCGGCAGTGAAGATAGGCGGGAGTTTTACAACGAGCAGTACTTC.

This clonotype was detected a few times. The genes are TRBV7-2 and TRBJ1-2; a possible D gene is TRBD1 (5 bases). CDR1 is SGHTA and CDR2 is FQGNSA in the germline V gene. The CDR3 consists of 15 residues. V lost 3 bases and J 6 bases, leaving 17 bases between the germline ends. The DNA of the CDR3 is TGTGCCAGCAGCTTTAGTTGGGGCCAACATGATGGCTACACCTTC. Translating it yields CASSFSWGQHDGYTF.

The J gene is TRBJ2-3, the V gene TRBV9; D unresolved. Per germline, CDR1 SGDLS and CDR2 YYNGEE. The V and J ends lost 5 bases and 2 bases respectively, with 12 bases between them. The CDR3 is made up of 14 amino acids. The CDR3 region is CASRAGDFTDTQYF. The CDR3 nucleotides read TGTGCCAGCAGAGCTGGGGATTTCACAGATACGCAGTATTTT.

This chain links TRBV20-1 with TRBJ2-1; 11 bases line up with TRBD2. J lost 1 base, V lost 6 bases, and 5 bases had no gene match. This CDR3 contains 15 residues. The V gene's germline CDR1 is DFQATT and CDR2 SNEGSKA (reference sequence). The chain's CDR3 is CSAEGLAVSYNEQFF. CDR3 bases: TGCAGTGCAGAGGGACTAGCGGTATCCTACAATGAGCAGTTCTTC.

J is TRBJ2-1 and V is TRBV29-1; 8 bases are shared with TRBD1. CDR1 is SQVTM, CDR2 ANQGSEA, per germline. Germline trimming cut 7 bases from V and 8 bases from J; bases unmatched to any gene: 10. This CDR3 comprises 13 residues. The CDR3 here is CSAGYGQGDEQFF. The CDR3 DNA is TGCAGCGCCGGATACGGACAGGGTGATGAGCAGTTCTTC.

A word on this clonotype: Since a much larger clone is just one base distant, this may be a read error. The chain links TRBV29-1 to TRBJ2-1; 8 bases align to TRBD2. The germline gives CDR1 SQVTM, CDR2 ANQGSEA. There are 14 residues in the CDR3. The CDR3 region has the DNA TGCAGCGTTGAAGATTATGCGGGAGGCAATGATCAGTTCTTC. Translation gives CSVEDYAGGNDQFF.

This clonotype has at least ten counts. The rearrangement joins TRBV29-1 to TRBJ1-3; 8 bases are a match to TRBD1. The CDR3 is 15 residues long. V lost 7 bases and J lost 2; bases outside the gene matches: 10. Germline CDR1 reads SQVTM; CDR2 reads ANQGSEA. CDR3: CSARGKTGAGNTIYF. The CDR3 bases are TGCAGCGCCAGGGGGAAGACAGGGGCTGGAAACACCATATATTTT.

The V gene is TRBV6-1, the J gene TRBJ1-4; D ambiguous. Germline lookup yields CDR1 MNHNS and CDR2 SASEGT. The V and J ends lost 7 bases and 2 bases respectively, with 11 bases between them. The CDR3 runs 14 residues. The CDR3 spells CASTERGTNEKLFF. CDR3 coding DNA: TGTGCCAGCACGGAGCGAGGGACTAATGAAAAACTGTTTTTT.

J is TRBJ2-5 and V is TRBV19; tentatively, D is TRBD1 (6 bases). CDR3 length: 15 amino acids. V dropped 4 bases and J dropped 2 bases, with 14 bases sitting between them. The germline V gene encodes CDR1 LNHDA and CDR2 SQIVND (reference sequence). CDR3 in DNA: TGTGCCAGTAGTACCCTACAGGGTGGTCAAGAGACCCAGTACTTC. It translates to CASSTLQGGQETQYF. The full variable domain, completed using reference TRBV19 and TRBJ2-5, is DGGITQSPKYLFRKEGQNVTLSCEQNLNHDAMYWYRQDPGQGLRLIYYSQIVNDFQKGDIAEGYSVSREKKESFPLTVTSAQKNPTAFYLCASSTLQGGQETQYFGPGTRLLVL.

The rearrangement joins TRBV5-1 to TRBJ2-5; D might be TRBD2 (6 bases). CDR1 and CDR2 from the germline V gene are SGHRS and YFSETQ. This CDR3 is 14 amino acids long. V was pared by 2 bases and J by 1 base, with 9 bases between. The DNA for the CDR3 is TGCGCCAGCAGCTTTCTAGCGACCCAAGAGACCCAGTACTTC. Amino acid sequence: CASSFLATQETQYF.

As for this clonotype: A read error may produce the germline difference seen at one junction end. The J gene is TRBJ2-2, the V gene TRBV20-1, with 9 bases that match TRBD2. Germline V gives CDR1 DFQATT, CDR2 SNEGSKA (reference sequence). This CDR3 spans 16 amino acids. The DNA for the CDR3 is TGCAGTGCTATAGATTCGGGACTAGCTTTTGCCGGGGAGTTGTTTTTT. Protein: CSAIDSGLAFAGELFF.

The J gene is TRBJ1-1, the V gene TRBV5-1, with no clear D. V lost 3 bases, J lost 5 bases, and 11 bases lay in between. The CDR3 has 13 residues. Germline loops: CDR1 SGHRS, CDR2 YFSETQ. The CDR3 loop is CASSSPTGTEAFF. The CDR3 coding sequence is TGCGCCAGCAGCTCGCCTACGGGGACTGAAGCTTTCTTT.

V gene TRBV18 combines with J gene TRBJ1-4; possibly TRBD1 for D (5 bases). Trimming stripped 2 bases from V and 3 bases from J, with 16 bases between. Germline V gene data show CDR1 as KGHSH and CDR2 as LQKENI. This CDR3 is built from 17 residues. The CDR3 loop is CASSPRGVGLSNEKLFF. The CDR3 region has the DNA TGTGCCAGCTCACCAAGAGGGGTTGGATTGTCTAATGAAAAACTGTTTTTT.